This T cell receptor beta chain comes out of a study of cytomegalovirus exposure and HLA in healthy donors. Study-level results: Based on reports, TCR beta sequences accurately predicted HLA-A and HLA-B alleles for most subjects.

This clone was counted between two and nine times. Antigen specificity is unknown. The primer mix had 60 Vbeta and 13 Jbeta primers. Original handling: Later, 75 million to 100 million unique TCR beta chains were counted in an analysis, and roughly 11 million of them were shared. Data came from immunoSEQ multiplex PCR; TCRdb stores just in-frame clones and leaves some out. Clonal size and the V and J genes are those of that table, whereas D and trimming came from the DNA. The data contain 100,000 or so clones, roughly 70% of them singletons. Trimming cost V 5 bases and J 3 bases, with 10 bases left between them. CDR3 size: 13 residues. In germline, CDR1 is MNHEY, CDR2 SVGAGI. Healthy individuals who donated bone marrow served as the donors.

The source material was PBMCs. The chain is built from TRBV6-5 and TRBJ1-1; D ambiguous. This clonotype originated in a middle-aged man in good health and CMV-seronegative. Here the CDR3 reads CASSRGRDTEAFF. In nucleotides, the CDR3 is TGTGCCAGCAGTCGTGGTAGAGACACTGAAGCTTTCTTT.